The present T cell receptor (beta chain) was sequenced within a study of CD8 T cells in Susac syndrome. RNA, at about 0.45 to 1 ug, was reverse transcribed with random hexamers. From the immunoSEQ multiplex PCR reads, TCRdb called clonotypes with MiXCR, one entry per CDR3 protein. Among about 60,000 distinct CDR3 sequences listed, roughly 92% were seen once. Germline CDR1 is SGHRS and CDR2 is YFSETQ. V was trimmed by 4 bases and J by 0 bases, leaving 12 bases between them. The CDR3 is 15 amino acids. The V and J genes are TRBV5-1 and TRBJ2-3; no clear D gene. The TCR comes from a human donor in good health. The specimen sequenced was CD8+ T cells from PBMCs. DNA for the CDR3: TGCGCCAGCAGCCCCCCCCCAGCTAGCACAGATACGCAGTATTTT. Translated: CASSPPPASTDTQYF.